This T cell receptor beta chain was documented in a study of blood T cell repertoires in COVID-19. Turning to the study itself: From T cells, B-cell-depleted T cells, or PBMCs came the material, which was cDNA or gDNA.

This CDR3 spans 17 amino acids. Trimming left V 2 bases short and J 6 bases short, with 21 bases between. Germline CDR1 SEHNR, CDR2 FQNEAQ (reference sequence). This clone appeared a single time. Assay: immunoSEQ multiplex PCR; the TCRdb copy retains only in-frame clones and omits some. The table shows roughly 170,000 clones, with approximately 84% occurring only once. This receptor was taken from a man in his forties or fifties who had recovered from COVID-19. The sample taken for sequencing was peripheral blood. The V and J genes are TRBV7-9 and TRBJ2-3; TRBD1 might be the D (6 bases). CDR3 sequence (DNA): TGTGCCAGCAGCTTACGTTTCCGGACAGCCGTGATGGATACGCAGTATTTT. Its protein is CASSLRFRTAVMDTQYF.